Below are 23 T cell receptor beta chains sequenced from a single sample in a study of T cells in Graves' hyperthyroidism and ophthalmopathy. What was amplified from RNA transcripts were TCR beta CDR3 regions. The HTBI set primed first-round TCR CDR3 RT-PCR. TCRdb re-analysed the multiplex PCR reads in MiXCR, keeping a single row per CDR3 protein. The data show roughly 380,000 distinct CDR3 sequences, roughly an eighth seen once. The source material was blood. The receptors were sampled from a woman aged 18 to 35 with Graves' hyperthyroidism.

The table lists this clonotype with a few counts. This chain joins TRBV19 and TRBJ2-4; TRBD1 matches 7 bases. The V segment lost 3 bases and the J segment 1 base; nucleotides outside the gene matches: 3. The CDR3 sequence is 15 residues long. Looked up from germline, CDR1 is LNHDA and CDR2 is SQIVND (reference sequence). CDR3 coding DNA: TGTGCCAGTAGTATCGCCAGGGGGGCCAAAAACATTCAGTACTTC. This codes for CASSIARGAKNIQYF.

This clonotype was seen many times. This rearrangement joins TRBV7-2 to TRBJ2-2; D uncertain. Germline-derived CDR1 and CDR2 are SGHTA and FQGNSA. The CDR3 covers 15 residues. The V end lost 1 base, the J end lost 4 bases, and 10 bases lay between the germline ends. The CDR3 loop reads CASSLGSSTTGELFF. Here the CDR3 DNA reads TGTGCCAGCAGCTTAGGGTCTTCCACCACCGGGGAGCTGTTTTTT.

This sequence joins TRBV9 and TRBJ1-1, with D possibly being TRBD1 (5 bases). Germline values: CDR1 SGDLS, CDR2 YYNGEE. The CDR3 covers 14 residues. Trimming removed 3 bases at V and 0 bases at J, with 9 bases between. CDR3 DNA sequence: TGTGCCAGCAGCGCCCAGGGATTGAACACTGAAGCTTTCTTT. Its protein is CASSAQGLNTEAFF.

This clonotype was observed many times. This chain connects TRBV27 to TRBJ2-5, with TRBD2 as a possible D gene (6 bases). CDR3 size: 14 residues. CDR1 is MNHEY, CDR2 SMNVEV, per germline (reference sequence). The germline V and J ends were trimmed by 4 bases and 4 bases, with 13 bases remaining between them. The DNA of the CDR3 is TGTGCCAGCAGTTCACGCGGGGTTGGAGAGACCCAGTACTTC. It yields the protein CASSSRGVGETQYF.

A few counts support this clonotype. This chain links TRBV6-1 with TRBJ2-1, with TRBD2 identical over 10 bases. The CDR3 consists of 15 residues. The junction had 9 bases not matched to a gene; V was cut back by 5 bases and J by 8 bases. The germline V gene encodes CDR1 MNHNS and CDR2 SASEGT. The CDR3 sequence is CASSIPGLANYEQFF. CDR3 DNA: TGTGCCAGCAGTATTCCGGGACTAGCGAATTATGAGCAGTTCTTC.

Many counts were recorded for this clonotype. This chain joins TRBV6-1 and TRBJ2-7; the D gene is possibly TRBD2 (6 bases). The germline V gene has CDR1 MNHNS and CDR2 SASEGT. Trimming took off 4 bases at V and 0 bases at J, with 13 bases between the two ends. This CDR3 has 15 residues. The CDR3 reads CASSGAGGYSYEQYF. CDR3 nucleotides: TGTGCCAGCAGTGGAGCGGGCGGGTACTCCTACGAGCAGTACTTC.

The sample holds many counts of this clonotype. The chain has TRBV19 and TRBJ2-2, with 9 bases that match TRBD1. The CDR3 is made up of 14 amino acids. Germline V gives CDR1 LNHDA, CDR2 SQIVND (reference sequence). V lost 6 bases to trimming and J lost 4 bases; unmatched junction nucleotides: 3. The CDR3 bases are TGTGCCAGTAGCTGGGACAGGGTCACCGGGGAGCTGTTTTTT. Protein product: CASSWDRVTGELFF.

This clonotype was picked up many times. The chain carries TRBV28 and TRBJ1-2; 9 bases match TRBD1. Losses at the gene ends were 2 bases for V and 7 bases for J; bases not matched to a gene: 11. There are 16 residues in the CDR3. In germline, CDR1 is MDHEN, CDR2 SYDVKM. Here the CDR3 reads CASSLSPGTGTGGYTF. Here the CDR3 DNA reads TGTGCCAGCAGTTTAAGTCCGGGGACAGGGACGGGTGGCTACACCTTC.

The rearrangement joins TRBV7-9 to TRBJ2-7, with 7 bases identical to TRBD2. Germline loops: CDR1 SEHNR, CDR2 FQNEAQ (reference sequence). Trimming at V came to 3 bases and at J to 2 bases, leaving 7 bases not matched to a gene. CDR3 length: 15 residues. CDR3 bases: TGTGCCAGCAGCTTGGGGGGGGGAGGGGCCTACGAGCAGTACTTC. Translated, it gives CASSLGGGGAYEQYF.

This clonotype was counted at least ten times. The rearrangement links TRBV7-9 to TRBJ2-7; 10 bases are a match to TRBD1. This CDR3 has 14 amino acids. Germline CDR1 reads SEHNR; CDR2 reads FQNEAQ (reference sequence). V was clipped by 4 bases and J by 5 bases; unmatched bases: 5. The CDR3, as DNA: TGTGCCAGCAGCTCCACCGGGACAGGGGACGAGCAGTACTTC. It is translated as CASSSTGTGDEQYF.

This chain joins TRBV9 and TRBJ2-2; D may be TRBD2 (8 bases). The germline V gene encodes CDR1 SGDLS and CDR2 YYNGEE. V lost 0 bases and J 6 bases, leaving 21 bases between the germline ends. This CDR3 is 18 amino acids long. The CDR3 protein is CASSVGPSPGGGSGELFF. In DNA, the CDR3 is TGTGCCAGCAGCGTAGGTCCAAGCCCGGGAGGGGGCTCCGGGGAGCTGTTTTTT. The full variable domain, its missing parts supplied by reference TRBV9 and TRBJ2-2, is DSGVTQTPKHLITATGQRVTLRCSPRSGDLSVYWYQQSLDQGLQFLIQYYNGEERAKGNILERFSAQQFPDLHSELNLSSLELGDSALYFCASSVGPSPGGGSGELFFGEGSRLTVL.

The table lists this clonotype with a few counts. The CDR3 protein is CASSQTVRLAGVHEQYF. The DNA for the CDR3 is TGCGCCAGCAGCCAGACGGTCCGATTAGCGGGGGTCCACGAGCAGTACTTC. The chain uses TRBV4-3 and TRBJ2-7; 9 bases are a match to TRBD2. This CDR3 spans 17 amino acids. Unmatched junction bases numbered 14, after V lost 3 bases and J lost 5 bases. The germline CDR1 and CDR2 sequences are LGHNA and YSLEER.

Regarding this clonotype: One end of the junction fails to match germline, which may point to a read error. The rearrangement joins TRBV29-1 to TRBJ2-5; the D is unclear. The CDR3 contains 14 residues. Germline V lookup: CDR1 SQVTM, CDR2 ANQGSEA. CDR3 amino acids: CSVVGRLRQENQYF. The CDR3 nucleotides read TGCAGCGTTGTTGGGCGGCTACGCCAAGAGAACCAGTACTTC.

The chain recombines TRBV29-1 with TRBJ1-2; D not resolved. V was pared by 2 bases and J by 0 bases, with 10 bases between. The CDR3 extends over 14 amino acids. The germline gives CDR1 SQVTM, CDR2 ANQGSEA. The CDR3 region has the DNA TGCAGCGTTGAATTGGCCGAAGCTAACTATGGCTACACCTTC. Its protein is CSVELAEANYGYTF.

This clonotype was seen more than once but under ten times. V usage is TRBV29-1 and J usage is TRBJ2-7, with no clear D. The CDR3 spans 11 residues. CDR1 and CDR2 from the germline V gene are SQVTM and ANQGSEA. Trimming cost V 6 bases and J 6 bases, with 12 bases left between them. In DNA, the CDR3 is TGCAGCGTGGTTAATTCAGGCGAGCAGTACTTC. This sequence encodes CSVVNSGEQYF.

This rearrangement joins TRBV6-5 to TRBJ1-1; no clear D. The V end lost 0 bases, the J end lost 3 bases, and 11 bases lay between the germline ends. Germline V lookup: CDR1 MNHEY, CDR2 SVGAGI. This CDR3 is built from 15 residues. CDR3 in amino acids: CASSYSGQGYTEAFF. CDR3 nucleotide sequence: TGTGCCAGCAGTTACTCTGGGCAAGGATACACTGAAGCTTTCTTT.

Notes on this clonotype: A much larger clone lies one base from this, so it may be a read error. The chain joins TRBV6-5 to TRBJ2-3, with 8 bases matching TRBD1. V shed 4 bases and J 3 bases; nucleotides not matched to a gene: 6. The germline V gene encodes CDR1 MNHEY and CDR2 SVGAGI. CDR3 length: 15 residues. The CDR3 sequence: CASSSSGTGTDTQYF. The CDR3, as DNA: TGTGCCAGCAGTTCCTCCGGGACAGGTACAGATACGCAGTATTTT.

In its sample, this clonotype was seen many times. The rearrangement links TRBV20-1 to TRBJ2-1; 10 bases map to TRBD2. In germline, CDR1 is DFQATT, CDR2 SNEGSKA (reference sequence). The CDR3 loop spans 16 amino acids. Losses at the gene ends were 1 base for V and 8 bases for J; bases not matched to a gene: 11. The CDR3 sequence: CSARGSSGRESYEQFF. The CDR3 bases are TGCAGTGCTAGAGGTTCGAGCGGGAGGGAGAGCTATGAGCAGTTCTTC.

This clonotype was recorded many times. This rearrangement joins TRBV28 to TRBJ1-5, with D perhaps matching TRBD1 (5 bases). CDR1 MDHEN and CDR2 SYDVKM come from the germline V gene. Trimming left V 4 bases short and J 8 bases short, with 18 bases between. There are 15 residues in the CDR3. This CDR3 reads CASSSGTRAGEPQHF. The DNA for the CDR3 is TGTGCCAGCAGTTCGGGGACCAGGGCGGGGGAGCCCCAGCATTTT.

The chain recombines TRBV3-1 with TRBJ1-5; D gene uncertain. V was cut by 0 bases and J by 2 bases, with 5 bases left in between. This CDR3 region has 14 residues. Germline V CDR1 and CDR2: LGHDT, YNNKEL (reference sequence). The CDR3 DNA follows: TGTGCCAGCAGCCAAGATGGGGGCAATCAGCCCCAGCATTTT. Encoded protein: CASSQDGGNQPQHF.

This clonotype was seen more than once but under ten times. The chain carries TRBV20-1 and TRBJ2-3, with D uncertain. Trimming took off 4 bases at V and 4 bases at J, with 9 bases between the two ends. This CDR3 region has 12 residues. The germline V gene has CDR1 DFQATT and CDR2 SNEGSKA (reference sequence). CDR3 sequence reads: CSATAPPDTQYF. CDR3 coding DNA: TGCAGTGCTACAGCCCCCCCAGATACGCAGTATTTT.

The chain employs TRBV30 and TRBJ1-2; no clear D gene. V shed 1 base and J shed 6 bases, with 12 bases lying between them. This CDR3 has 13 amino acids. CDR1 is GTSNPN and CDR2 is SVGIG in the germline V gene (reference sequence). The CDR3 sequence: CAWSEAGGNGYTF. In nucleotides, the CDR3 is TGTGCCTGGAGTGAAGCCGGAGGGAATGGCTACACCTTC.

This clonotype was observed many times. The CDR3 region has the DNA TGTGCCTGGAGTATCGCGGCAGCCAATCAGCCCCAGCATTTT. Translation gives CAWSIAAANQPQHF. The chain has TRBV30 and TRBJ1-5; D gene ambiguous. V was shortened by 2 bases and J by 3 bases, with 11 bases between the two germline ends. There are 14 residues in the CDR3. The germline CDR1 and CDR2 sequences are GTSNPN and SVGIG (reference sequence). Filled out from reference TRBV30 and TRBJ1-5, the complete variable domain reads SQTIHQWPATLVQPVGSPLSLECTVEGTSNPNLYWYRQAAGRGLQLLFYSVGIGQISSEVPQNLSASRPQDRQFILSSKKLLLSDSGFYLCAWSIAAANQPQHFGDGTRLSIL.